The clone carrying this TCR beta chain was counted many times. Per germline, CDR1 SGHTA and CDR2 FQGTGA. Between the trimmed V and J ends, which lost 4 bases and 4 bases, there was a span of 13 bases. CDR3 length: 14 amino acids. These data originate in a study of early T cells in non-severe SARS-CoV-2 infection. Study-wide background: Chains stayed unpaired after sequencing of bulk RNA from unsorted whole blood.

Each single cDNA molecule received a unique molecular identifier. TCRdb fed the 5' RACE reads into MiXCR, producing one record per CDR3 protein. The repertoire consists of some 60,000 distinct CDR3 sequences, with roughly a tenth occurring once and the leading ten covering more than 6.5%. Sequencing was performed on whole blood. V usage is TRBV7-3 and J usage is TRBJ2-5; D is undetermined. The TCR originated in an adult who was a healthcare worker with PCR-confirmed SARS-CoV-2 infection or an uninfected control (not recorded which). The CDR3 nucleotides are TGTGCCAGCAGCTCCCCCGGCCGGGCAGAGACCCAGTACTTC. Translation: CASSSPGRAETQYF.